The 2 T cell receptor beta chains reported below all come from one sample, sequenced in a study of blood T cells in healthy people across ages. Alongside a J-beta primer mix, a sample-barcoded 5' primer served in a second PCR lasting about 7 to 11 cycles. TCRdb redid the calling of the 5' RACE reads with MiXCR, one entry per CDR3 protein. The data show 700,000 to 950,000 distinct CDR3 sequences, more than 40% seen once. The sample was blood. All receptors derive from a woman aged 55-70 years in good health.

This clonotype was picked up many times. The CDR3 DNA is TGTGCCAGCAGCCAAGATGGCCAGCGGGGGCGTCCGATCCGAATTAATGAGCAGTTCTTC. This gives the protein CASSQDGQRGRPIRINEQFF. This chain connects TRBV4-2 to TRBJ2-1, with TRBD2 matching 8 bases. CDR3 length equals 20 residues. The germline V gene has CDR1 LGHNA and CDR2 YNFKEQ. V was clipped by 0 bases and J by 7 bases; unmatched bases: 20.

V gene TRBV20-1 combines with J gene TRBJ2-3; TRBD2 agrees at 12 bases. V lost 5 bases, J lost 5 bases, and 5 bases stayed unmatched. The CDR3 extends over 14 amino acids. The germline CDR1 and CDR2 sequences are DFQATT and SNEGSKA (reference sequence). The CDR3 region has the DNA TGCAGTGCTGCTAGCGGGGGGGTTGGAGATACGCAGTATTTT. The encoded protein is CSAASGGVGDTQYF.